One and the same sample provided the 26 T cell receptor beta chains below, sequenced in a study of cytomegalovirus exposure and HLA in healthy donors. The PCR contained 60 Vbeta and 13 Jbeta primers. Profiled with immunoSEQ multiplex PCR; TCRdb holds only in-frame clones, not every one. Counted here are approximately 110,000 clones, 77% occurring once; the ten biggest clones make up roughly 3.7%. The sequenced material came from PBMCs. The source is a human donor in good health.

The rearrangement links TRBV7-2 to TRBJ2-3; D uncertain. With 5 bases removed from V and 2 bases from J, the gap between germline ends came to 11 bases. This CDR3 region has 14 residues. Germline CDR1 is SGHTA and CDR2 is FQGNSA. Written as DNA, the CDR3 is TGTGCCAGCAGCCCCCCCCCGGTCACAGATACGCAGTATTTT. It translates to CASSPPPVTDTQYF.

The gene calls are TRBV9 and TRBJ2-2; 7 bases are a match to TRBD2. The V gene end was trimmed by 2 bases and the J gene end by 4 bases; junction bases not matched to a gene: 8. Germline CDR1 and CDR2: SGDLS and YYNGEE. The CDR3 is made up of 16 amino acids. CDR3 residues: CASSVAPSGATGELFF. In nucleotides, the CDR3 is TGTGCCAGCAGCGTTGCGCCTAGCGGAGCCACCGGGGAGCTGTTTTTT.

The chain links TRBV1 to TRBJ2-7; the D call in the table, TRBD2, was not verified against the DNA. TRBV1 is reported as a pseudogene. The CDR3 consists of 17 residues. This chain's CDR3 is CTNSYIRTSGTTYEQYF. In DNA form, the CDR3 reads TGCACCAACAGCTACATCAGAACTAGCGGGACGACCTACGAGCAGTACTTC.

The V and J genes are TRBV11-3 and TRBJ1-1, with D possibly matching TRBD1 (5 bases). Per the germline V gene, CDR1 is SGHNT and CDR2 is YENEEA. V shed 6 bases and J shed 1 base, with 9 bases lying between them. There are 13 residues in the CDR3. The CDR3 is CASSKTGNTEAFF. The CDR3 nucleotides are TGTGCCAGCAGTAAAACAGGGAACACTGAAGCTTTCTTT.

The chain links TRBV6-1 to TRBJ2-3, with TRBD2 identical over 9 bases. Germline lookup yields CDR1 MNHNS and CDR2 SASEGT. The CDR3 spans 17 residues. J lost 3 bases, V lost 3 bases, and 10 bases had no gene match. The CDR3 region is CASSEPGAGGGTDTQYF. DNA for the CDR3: TGTGCCAGCAGTGAGCCAGGAGCGGGAGGAGGAACAGATACGCAGTATTTT.

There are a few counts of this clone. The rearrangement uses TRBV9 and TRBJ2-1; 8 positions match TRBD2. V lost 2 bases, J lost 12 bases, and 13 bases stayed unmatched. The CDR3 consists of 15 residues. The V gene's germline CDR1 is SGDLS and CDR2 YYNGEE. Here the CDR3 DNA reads TGTGCCAGCAGCGTGGATAGCGGGACCCCCAGAGGGCAGTTCTTC. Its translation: CASSVDSGTPRGQFF.

CDR3 in DNA: TGTGCCTGGAGTCTGGGGGGATCCTCCTCCTACGAGCAGTACTTC. This translates into CAWSLGGSSSYEQYF. The chain has TRBV30 and TRBJ2-7; possible D gene TRBD2, 6 bases. Deletions cut 2 bases from V and 0 bases from J, with 14 bases between. Looked up from germline, CDR1 is GTSNPN and CDR2 is SVGIG (reference sequence). This CDR3 comprises 15 residues.

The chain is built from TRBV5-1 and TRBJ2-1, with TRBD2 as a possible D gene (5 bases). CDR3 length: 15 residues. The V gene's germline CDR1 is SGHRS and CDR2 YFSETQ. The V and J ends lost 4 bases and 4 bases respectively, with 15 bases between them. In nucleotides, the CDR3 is TGCGCCAGCAGCCTCCTGCACAGAGGGTACAATGAGCAGTTCTTC. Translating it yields CASSLLHRGYNEQFF.

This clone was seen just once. The CDR3, as DNA: TGTGCCAGCAGCTTAGAGGGGCTATATGGCTACACCTTC. It is translated as CASSLEGLYGYTF. The gene calls are TRBV13 and TRBJ1-2, with D perhaps TRBD1 (5 bases). The CDR3 consists of 13 residues. Germline values: CDR1 PRHDT, CDR2 FYEKMQ (reference sequence). Trimming left V 1 base short and J 5 bases short, with 8 bases between.

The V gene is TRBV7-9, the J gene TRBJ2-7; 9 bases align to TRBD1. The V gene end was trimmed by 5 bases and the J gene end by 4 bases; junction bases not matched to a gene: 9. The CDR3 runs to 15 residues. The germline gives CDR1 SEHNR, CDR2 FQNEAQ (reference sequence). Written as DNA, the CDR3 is TGTGCCAGCAGCGGACAGGGGTTGGGGGGTTACGAGCAGTACTTC. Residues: CASSGQGLGGYEQYF.

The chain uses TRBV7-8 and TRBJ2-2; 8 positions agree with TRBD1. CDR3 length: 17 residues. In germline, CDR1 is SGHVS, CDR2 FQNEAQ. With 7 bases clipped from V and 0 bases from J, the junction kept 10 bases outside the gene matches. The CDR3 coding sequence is TGTGCCAGCACCCCCGGACAGGGAGTTGCGAACACCGGGGAGCTGTTTTTT. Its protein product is CASTPGQGVANTGELFF.

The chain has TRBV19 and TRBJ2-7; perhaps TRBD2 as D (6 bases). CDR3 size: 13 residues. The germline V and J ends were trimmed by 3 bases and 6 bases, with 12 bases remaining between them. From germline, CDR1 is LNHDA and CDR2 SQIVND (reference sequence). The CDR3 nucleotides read TGTGCCAGTAGTATTCCTATCGGGGGCGAGCAGTACTTC. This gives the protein CASSIPIGGEQYF.

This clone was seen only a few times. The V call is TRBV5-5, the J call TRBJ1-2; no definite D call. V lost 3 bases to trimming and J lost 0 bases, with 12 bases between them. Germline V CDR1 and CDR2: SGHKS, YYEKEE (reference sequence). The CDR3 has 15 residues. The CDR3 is CASSSPDSANYGYTF. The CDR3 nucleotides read TGTGCCAGCAGCTCCCCCGACTCGGCTAACTATGGCTACACCTTC.

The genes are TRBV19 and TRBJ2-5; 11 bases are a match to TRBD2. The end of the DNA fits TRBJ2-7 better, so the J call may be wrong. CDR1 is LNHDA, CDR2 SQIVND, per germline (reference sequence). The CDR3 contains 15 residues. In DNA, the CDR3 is TGTGCCAGTAGTATTTCAACTAGCGGGAGATTCGAGCAGTACTTC. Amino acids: CASSISTSGRFEQYF.

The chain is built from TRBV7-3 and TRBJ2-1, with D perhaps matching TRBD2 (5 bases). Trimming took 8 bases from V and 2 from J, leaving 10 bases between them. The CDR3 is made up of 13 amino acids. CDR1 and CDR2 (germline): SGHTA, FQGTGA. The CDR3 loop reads CASRLGTYNEQFF. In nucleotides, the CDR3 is TGTGCCAGCCGTCTCGGGACCTACAATGAGCAGTTCTTC.

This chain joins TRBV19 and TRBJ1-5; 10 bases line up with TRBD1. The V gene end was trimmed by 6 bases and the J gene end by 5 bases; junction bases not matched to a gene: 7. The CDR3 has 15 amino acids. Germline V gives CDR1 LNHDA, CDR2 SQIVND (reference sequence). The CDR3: CASRTGQGRDQPQHF. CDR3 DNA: TGTGCCAGTAGGACGGGACAGGGGAGGGATCAGCCCCAGCATTTT.

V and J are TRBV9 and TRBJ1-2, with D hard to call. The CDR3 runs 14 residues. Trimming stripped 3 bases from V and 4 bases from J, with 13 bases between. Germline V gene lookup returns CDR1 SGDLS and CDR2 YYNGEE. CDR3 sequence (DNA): TGTGCCAGCAGCGACGCGGGGAGGATCTATGGCTACACCTTC. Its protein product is CASSDAGRIYGYTF.

The CDR3 sequence is CASGGLAGGHNEQFF. CDR3 in DNA: TGTGCCAGCGGGGGGCTAGCGGGAGGTCACAATGAGCAGTTCTTC. This chain uses TRBV6-5 with TRBJ2-1; 11 bases fit TRBD2. This CDR3 comprises 15 residues. Germline loops: CDR1 MNHEY, CDR2 SVGAGI. J gave up 5 bases and V 8 bases, and 8 bases lay outside the gene matches.

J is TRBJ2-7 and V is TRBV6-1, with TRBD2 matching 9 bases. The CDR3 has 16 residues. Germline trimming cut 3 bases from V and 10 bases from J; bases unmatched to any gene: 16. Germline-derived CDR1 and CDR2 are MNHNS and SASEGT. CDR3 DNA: TGTGCCAGCAGTGAGGAAGGGCGGGAGGGCCGGTCGGGACAGTACTTC. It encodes CASSEEGREGRSGQYF.

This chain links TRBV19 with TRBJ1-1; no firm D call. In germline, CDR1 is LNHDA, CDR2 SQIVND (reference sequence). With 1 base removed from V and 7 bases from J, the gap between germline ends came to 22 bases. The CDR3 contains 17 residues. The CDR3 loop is CASSIGRAPFPKGEAFF. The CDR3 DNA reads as TGTGCCAGTAGTATAGGGAGGGCCCCGTTCCCAAAAGGTGAAGCTTTCTTT.

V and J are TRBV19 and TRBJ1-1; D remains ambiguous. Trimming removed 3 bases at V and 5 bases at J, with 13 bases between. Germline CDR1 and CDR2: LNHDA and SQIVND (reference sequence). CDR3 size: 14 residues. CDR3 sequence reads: CASSMAGLRTEAFF. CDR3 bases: TGTGCCAGTAGTATGGCGGGCCTGAGAACTGAAGCTTTCTTT.

The DNA for the CDR3 is TGTGCCACCAGCAGGTCAAATGGGGCCAACGTCCTGACTTTC. It codes for CATSRSNGANVLTF. This sequence joins TRBV15 and TRBJ2-6; unclear D gene. V was pared by 3 bases and J by 3 bases, with 6 bases between. The CDR3 spans 14 residues. CDR1 and CDR2 from the germline V gene are LNHNV and YYDKDF (reference sequence).

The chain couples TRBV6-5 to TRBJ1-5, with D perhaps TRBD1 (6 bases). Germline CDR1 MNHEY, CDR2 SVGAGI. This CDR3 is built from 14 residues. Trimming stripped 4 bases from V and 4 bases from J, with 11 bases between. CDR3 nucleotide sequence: TGTGCCAGCAGTTCCCGGGACATAAATCAGCCCCAGCATTTT. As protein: CASSSRDINQPQHF.

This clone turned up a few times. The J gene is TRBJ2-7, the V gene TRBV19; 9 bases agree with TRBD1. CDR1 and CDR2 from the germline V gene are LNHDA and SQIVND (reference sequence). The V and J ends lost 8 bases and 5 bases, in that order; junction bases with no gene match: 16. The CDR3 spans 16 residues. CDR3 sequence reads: CASSPTRTGVVDEQYF. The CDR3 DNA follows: TGTGCCAGTTCCCCGACGAGGACAGGGGTGGTCGACGAGCAGTACTTC.

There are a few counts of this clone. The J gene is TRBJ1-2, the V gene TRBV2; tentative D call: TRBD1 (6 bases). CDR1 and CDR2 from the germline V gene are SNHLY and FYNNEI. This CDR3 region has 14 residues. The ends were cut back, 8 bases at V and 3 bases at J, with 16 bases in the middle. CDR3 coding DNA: TGTGCCAGCGCTGAACAGGGTAACTACTATGGCTACACCTTC. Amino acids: CASAEQGNYYGYTF.

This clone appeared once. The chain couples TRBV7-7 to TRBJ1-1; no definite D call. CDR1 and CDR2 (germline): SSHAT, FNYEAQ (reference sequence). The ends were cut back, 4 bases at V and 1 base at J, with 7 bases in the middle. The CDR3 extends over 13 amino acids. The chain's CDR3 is CASSYSQNTEAFF. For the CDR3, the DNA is TGTGCCAGCAGCTATTCACAGAACACTGAAGCTTTCTTT.